This T cell receptor beta chain was recovered during a study of blood T cell repertoires in COVID-19. Study-wide context: Samples came from the United States, Italy and Spain, spanning acute and convalescent COVID-19. Nucleic acid was either cDNA or gDNA, and it came from T cells, B-cell-depleted T cells, or PBMCs.

In the original processing: Researchers report that nucleated cell counts were estimated from reference gene primer amplification. Libraries were prepared by immunoSEQ multiplex PCR; TCRdb keeps only in-frame clonotypes and omits some of them. V and J calls and clone size are copied from that table; D and trimming were computed from the DNA. The sample lists around 99,000 clones, over 60% occurring once. Germline V gives CDR1 WSHSY, CDR2 SAAADI. The CDR3 contains 14 residues. The trim removed 6 bases at V and 0 bases at J, leaving 4 bases unmatched. Specimen: peripheral blood. This clonotype originated in a man in his 70s with acute or convalescent COVID-19. The chain uses TRBV10-2 and TRBJ2-5; 7 nucleotides agree with TRBD1. The CDR3 sequence: CASSEQGYQETQYF. CDR3 bases: TGCGCCAGCAGCGAACAGGGGTACCAAGAGACCCAGTACTTC.